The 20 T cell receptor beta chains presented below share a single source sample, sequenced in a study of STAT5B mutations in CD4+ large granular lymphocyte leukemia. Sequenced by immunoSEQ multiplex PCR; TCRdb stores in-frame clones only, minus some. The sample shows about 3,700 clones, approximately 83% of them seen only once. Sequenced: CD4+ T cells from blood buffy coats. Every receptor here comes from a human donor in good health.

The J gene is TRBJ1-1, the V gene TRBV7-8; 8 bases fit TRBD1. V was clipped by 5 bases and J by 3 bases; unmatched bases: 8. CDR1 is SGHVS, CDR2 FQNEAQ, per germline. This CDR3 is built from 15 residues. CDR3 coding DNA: TGTGCCAGCAGCACCGACAGGGGACAGGACACTGAAGCTTTCTTT. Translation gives CASSTDRGQDTEAFF.

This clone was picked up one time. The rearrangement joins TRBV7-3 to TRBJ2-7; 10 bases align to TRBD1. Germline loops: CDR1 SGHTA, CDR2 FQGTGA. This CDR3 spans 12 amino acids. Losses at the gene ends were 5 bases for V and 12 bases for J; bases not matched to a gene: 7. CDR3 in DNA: TGTGCCAGCAGCCTGGACAGGGGGGGGGTGTACTTC. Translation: CASSLDRGGVYF.

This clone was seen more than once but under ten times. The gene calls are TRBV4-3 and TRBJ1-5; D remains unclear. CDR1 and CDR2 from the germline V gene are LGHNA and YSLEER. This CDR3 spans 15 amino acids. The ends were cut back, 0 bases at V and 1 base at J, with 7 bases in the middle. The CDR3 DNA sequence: TGCGCCAGCAGCCAAGATAACGACAGCAATCAGCCCCAGCATTTT. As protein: CASSQDNDSNQPQHF.

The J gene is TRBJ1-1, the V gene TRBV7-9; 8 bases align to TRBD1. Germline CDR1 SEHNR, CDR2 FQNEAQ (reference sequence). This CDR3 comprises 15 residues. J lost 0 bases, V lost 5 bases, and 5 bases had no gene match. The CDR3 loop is CASSGQGAMNTEAFF. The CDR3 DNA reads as TGTGCCAGCAGCGGACAGGGAGCCATGAACACTGAAGCTTTCTTT.

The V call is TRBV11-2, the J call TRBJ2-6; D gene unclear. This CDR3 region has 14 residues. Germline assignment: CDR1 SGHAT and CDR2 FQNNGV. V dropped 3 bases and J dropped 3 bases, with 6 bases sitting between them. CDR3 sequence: CASSLGSGANVLTF. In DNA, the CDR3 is TGTGCCAGCAGCTTGGGTAGTGGGGCCAACGTCCTGACTTTC.

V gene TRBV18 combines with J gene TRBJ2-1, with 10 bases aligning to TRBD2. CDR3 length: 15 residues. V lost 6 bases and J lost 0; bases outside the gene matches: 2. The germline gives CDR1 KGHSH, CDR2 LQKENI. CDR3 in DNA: TGTGCCAGCTCCCCTAGCGGGAGCTCCTACAATGAGCAGTTCTTC. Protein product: CASSPSGSSYNEQFF. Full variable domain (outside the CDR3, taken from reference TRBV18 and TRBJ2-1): NAGVMQNPRHLVRRRGQEARLRCSPMKGHSHVYWYRQLPEEGLKFMVYLQKENIIDESGMPKERFSAEFPKEGPSILRIQQVVRGDSAAYFCASSPSGSSYNEQFFGPGTRLTVL.

CDR3 protein: CASSEEGSSGNTIYF. The CDR3 DNA reads TGTGCCAGCAGTGAGGAGGGTTCTTCTGGAAACACCATATATTTT. The rearrangement joins TRBV2 to TRBJ1-3; D gene unclear. The V and J ends lost 3 bases and 1 base respectively, with 10 bases between them. Per germline, CDR1 SNHLY and CDR2 FYNNEI. CDR3 size: 15 residues.

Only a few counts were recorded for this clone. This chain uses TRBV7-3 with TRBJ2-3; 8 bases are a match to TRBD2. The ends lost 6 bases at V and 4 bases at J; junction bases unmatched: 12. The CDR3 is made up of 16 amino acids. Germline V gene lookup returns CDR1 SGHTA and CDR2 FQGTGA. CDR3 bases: TGTGCCAGCAGTTCACTAGCGGAACTGCCCCCAGATACGCAGTATTTT. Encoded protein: CASSSLAELPPDTQYF. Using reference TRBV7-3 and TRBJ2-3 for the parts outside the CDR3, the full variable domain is GAGVSQTPSNKVTEKGKYVELRCDPISGHTALYWYRQSLGQGPEFLIYFQGTGAADDSGLPNDRFFAVRPEGSVSTLKIQRTERGDSAVYLCASSSLAELPPDTQYFGPGTRLTVL.

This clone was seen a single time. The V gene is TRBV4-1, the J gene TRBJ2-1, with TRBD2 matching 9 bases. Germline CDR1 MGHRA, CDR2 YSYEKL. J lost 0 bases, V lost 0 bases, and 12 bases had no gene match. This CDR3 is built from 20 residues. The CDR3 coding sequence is TGCGCCAGCAGCCAAGAGGCGACTAGCGGCGATTTCGCCTCCTACAATGAGCAGTTCTTC. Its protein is CASSQEATSGDFASYNEQFF.

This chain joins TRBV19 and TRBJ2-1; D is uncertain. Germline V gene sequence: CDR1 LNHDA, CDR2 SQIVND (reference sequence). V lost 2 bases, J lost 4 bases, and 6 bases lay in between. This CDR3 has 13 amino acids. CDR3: CASSIQWYNEQFF. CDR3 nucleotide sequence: TGTGCCAGTAGTATACAGTGGTACAATGAGCAGTTCTTC.

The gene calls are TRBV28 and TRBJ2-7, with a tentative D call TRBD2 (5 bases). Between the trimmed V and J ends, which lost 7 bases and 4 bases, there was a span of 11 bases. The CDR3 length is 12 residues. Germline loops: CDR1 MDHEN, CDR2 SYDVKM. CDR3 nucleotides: TGTGCCAGCACCGCGGGCTATTACGAGCAGTACTTC. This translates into CASTAGYYEQYF.

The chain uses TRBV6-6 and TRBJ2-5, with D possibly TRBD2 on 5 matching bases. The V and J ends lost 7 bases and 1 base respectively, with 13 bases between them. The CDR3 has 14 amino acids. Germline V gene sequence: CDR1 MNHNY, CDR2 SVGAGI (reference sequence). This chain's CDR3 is CASTWRLGQETQYF. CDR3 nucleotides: TGTGCCAGCACCTGGAGGTTAGGCCAAGAGACCCAGTACTTC.

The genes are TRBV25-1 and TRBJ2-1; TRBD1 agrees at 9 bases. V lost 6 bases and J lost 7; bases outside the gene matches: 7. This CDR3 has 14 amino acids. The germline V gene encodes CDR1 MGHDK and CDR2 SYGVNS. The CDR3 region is CASSPRDRDNEQFF. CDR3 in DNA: TGTGCCAGCAGCCCGCGGGACAGGGATAATGAGCAGTTCTTC.

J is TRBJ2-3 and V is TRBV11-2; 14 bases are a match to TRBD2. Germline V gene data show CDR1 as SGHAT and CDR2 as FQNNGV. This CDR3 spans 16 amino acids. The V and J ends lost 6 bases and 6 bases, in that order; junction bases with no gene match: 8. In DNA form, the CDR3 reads TGTGCCAGCAGTCGGACTAGCGGGAGGAGTAGGGATACGCAGTATTTT. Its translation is CASSRTSGRSRDTQYF.

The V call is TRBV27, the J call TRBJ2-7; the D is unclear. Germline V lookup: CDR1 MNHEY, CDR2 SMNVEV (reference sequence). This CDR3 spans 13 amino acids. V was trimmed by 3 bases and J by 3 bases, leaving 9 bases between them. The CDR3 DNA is TGTGCCAGCAGTTTCGGCAGCCACTACGAGCAGTACTTC. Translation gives CASSFGSHYEQYF.

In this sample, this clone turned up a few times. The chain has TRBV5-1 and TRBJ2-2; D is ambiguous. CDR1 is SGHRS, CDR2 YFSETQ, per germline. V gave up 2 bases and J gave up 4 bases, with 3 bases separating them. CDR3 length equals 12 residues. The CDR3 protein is CASSLITGELFF. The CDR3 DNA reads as TGCGCCAGCAGCTTAATCACCGGGGAGCTGTTTTTT.

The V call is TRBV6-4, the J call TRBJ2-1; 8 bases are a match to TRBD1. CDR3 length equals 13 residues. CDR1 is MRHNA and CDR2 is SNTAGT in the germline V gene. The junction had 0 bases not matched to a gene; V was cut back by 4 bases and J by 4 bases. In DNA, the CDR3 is TGTGCCAGCAGTGGGACAGGGTACAATGAGCAGTTCTTC. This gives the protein CASSGTGYNEQFF.

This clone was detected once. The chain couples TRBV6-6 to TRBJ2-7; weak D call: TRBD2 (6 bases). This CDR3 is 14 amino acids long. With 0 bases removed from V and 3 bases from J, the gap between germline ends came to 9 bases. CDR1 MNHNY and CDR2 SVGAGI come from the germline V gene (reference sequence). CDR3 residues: CASSYSGRDYEQYF. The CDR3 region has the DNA TGTGCCAGCAGTTACTCGGGGCGGGACTACGAGCAGTACTTC.

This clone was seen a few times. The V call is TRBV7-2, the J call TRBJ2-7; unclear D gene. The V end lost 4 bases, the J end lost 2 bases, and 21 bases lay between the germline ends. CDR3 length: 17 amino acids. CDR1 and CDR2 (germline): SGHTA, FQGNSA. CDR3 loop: CASSSTWRHTRPYEQYF. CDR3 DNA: TGTGCCAGCAGCTCCACTTGGCGGCACACCAGACCCTACGAGCAGTACTTC.

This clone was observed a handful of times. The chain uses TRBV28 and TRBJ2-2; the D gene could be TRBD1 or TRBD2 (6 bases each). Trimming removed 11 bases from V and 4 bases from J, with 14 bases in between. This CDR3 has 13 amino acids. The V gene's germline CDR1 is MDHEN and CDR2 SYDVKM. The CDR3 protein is CAGSGAVTGELFF. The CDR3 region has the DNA TGTGCCGGCTCGGGGGCGGTCACCGGGGAGCTGTTTTTT.